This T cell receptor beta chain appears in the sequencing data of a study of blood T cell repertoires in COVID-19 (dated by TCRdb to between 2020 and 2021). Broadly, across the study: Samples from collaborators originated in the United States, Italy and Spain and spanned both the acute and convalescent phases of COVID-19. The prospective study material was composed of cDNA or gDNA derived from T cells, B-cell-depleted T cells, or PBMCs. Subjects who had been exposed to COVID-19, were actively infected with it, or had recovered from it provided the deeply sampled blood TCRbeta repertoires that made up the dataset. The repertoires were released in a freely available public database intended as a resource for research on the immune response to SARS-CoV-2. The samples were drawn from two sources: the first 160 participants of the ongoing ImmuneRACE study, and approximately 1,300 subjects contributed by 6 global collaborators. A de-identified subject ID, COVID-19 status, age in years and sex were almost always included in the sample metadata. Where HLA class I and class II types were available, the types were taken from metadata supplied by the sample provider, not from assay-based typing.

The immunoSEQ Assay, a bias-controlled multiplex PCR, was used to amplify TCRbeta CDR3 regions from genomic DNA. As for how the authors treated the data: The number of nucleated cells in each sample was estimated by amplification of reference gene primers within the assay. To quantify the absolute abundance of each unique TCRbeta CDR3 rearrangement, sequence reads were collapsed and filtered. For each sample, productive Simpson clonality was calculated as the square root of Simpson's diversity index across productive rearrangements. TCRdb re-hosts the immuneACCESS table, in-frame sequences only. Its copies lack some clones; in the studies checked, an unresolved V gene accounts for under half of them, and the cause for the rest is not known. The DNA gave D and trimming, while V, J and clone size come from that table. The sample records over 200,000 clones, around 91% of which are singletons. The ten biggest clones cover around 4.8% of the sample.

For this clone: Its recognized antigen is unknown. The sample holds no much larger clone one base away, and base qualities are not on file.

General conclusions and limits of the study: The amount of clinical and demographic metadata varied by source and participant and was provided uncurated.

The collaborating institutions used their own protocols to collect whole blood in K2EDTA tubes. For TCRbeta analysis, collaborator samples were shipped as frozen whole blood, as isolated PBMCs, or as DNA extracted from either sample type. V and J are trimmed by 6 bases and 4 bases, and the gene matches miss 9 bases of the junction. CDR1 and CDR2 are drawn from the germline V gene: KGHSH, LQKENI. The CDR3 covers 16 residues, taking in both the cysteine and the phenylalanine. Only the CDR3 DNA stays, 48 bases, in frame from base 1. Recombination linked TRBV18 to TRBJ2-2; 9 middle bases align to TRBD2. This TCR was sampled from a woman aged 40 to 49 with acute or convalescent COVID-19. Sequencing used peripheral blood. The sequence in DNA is TGTGCCAGCTCTCCCGTGCTAGCGGGGTCCACCGGGGAGCTGTTTTTT. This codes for CASSPVLAGSTGELFF.